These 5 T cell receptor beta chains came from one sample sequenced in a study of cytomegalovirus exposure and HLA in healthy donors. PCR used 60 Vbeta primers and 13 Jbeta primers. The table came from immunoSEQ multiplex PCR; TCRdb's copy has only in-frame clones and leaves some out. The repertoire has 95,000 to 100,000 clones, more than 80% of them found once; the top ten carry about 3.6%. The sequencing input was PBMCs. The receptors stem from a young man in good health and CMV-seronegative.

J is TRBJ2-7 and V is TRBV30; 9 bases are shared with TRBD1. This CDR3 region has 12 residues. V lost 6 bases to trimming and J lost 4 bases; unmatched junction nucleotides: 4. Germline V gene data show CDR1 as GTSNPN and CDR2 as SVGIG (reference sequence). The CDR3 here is CACEGTGYEQYF. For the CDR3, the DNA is TGTGCCTGTGAAGGGACAGGGTACGAGCAGTACTTC.

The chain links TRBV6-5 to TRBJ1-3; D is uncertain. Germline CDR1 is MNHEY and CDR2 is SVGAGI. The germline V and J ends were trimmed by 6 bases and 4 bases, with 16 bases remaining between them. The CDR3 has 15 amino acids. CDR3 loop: CASRPLRTGGNTIYF. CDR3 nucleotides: TGTGCCAGCAGACCTTTAAGGACGGGAGGAAACACCATATATTTT.

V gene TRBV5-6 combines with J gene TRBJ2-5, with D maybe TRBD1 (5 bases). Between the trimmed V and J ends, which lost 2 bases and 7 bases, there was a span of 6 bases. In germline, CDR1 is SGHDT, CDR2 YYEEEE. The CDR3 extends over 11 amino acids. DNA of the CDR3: TGTGCCAGCAGCTTTACAGGGACCCAGTACTTC. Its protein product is CASSFTGTQYF.

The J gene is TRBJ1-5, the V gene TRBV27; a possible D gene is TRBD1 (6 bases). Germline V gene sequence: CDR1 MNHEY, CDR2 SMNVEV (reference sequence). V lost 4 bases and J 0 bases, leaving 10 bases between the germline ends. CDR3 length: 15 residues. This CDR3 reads CASSWGGLSNQPQHF. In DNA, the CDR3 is TGTGCCAGCAGTTGGGGGGGGCTTAGCAATCAGCCCCAGCATTTT.

The CDR3 reads CASSLSSWYNEQFF. CDR3 coding DNA: TGTGCCAGCAGCTTATCTAGTTGGTACAATGAGCAGTTCTTC. The chain couples TRBV7-9 to TRBJ2-1, with unresolved D. The germline V gene has CDR1 SEHNR and CDR2 FQNEAQ (reference sequence). The ends were cut back, 2 bases at V and 4 bases at J, with 9 bases in the middle. The CDR3 contains 14 residues.